The entry below gives a single T cell receptor beta chain sequence along with its context. Antigen: not known. This PCR relied on a set of 60 Vbeta primers and 13 Jbeta primers. This table comes from immunoSEQ multiplex PCR, and its TCRdb copy is limited to in-frame clones, with some not included. The sample holds about 88,000 clones. The data derive from a study of cytomegalovirus exposure and HLA in healthy donors. General study points: Researchers counted around 180 TCR beta chains as cytomegalovirus-associated. A later analysis reported that several of the most significant clusters appeared to be linked to common viral pathogens, among them Epstein-Barr virus.

Per germline, CDR1 MGHDK and CDR2 SYGVNS. V lost 4 bases to trimming and J lost 1 base, with 13 bases between them. This CDR3 has 15 amino acids. Healthy bone marrow donors made up the donor group. Sequencing was carried out using PBMCs. The clonotype originates from a girl aged 10-17 years in good health and CMV-seropositive. The chain combines TRBV25-1 with TRBJ1-2; TRBD1 is a possible D gene (5 bases). The CDR3 reads CASSVMKGLNYGYTF. The CDR3 DNA follows: TGTGCCAGCAGTGTCATGAAGGGGCTTAACTATGGCTACACCTTC.